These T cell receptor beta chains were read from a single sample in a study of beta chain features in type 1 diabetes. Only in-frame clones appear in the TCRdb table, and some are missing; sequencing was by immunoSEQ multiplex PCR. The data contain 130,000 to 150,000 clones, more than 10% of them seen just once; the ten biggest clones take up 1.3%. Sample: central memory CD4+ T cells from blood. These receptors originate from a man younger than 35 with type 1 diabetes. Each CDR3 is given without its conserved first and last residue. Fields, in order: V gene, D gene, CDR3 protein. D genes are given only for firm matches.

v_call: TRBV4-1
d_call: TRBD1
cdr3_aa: ASSQEGQRHTDTQY

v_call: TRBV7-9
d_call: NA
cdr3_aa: ASSLGGISPEQF

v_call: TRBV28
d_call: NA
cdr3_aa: ASSPGPRGYNEQF

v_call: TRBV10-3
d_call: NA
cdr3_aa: ATRRGGPKDTGELF

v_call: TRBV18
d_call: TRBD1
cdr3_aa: ASSPTTGTDTEAF

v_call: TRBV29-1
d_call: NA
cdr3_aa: SVVPTGRNEQF

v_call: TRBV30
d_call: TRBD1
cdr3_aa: AWSVRQGRVNQPQH

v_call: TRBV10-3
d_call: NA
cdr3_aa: AISEWAENTIY

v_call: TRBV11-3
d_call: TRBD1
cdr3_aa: ASSSRQGEGLEQF

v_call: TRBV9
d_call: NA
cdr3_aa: ASSVVIKNTEAF

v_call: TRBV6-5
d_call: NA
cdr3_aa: ASRSRGPGVGTQY

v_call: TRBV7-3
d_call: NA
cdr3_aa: ASSRMSWDEQY

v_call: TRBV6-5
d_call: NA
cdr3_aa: ASTARVAKNIQY

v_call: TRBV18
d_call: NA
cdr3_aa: ASSEQPDSTDTQY

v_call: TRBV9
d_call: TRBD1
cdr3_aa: ASSGGTGRNEKLF

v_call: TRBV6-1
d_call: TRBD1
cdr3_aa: ASTGGPYEQY

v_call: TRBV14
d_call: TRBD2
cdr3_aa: ASSQDSSGRGGKY

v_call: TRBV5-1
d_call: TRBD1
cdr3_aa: ASRLGQVGPGELF

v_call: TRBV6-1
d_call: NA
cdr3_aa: ASSESGSYDYT

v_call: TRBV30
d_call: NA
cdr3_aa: AWSVRQAGSGYT

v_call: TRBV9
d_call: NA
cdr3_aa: ASSVFGSSGANVLT

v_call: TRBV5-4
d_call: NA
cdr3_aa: ASSLDMTDTQY

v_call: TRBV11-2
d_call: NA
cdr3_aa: ASSPSWSDTQY

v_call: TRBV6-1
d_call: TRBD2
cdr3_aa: ASSDPVLAGNNEQF

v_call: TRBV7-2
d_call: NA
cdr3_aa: ASSLGQGADTQY

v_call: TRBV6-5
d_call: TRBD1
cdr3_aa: ASSPGTGGNQPQH

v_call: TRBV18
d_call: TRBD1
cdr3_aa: ASSPPRGQGEGTEAF